The T cell receptor beta chain under discussion was sequenced for a study of patients and donors after allogeneic stem cell transplantation. This clonotype appeared a few times. TCRdb redid the calling of the RT-PCR reads with MiXCR, one entry per CDR3 protein. Of roughly 880,000 distinct CDR3 sequences in the sample, more than 15% were seen once. This CDR3 is built from 14 residues. V was shortened by 2 bases and J by 2 bases, with 8 bases between the two germline ends. Per germline, CDR1 SEHNR and CDR2 FQNEAQ (reference sequence). The sequence derives from a human donor who was either an allogeneic HSCT recipient or a stem cell or donor lymphocyte infusion donor (not recorded which). It is not recorded whose cells these are; they may come from a transplant donor. Specimen: blood, either unsorted or a sorted T cell fraction (not recorded which). This rearrangement joins TRBV7-9 to TRBJ2-3; D uncertain. DNA of the CDR3: TGTGCCAGCAGCTTACTAGGCAACACAGATACGCAGTATTTT. As protein: CASSLLGNTDTQYF.